A single sample gave rise to the 8 T cell receptor beta chains below, sequenced in a study of blood T cell repertoires in COVID-19. The data were produced by immunoSEQ multiplex PCR, yet TCRdb's version contains in-frame clones alone and is incomplete. This table holds around 150,000 clones, more than 65% found once. The sample comprised peripheral blood. The receptors come from a woman aged 50 to 60 in a cohort sampled during active or convalescent COVID-19.

The chain couples TRBV27 to TRBJ1-6; no clear D. The ends were cut back, 4 bases at V and 8 bases at J, with 21 bases in the middle. This CDR3 is built from 17 residues. From germline, CDR1 is MNHEY and CDR2 SMNVEV (reference sequence). The CDR3 region has the DNA TGTGCCAGCAGTTCCCTCCTCTCCGGCGGGTCCGATTCACCCCTCCACTTT. This translates into CASSSLLSGGSDSPLHF.

The CDR3 nucleotides are TGTGCCAGCAGTCCCCGCCGGGGCGGGGGGGCGAATGAGCAGTTCTTC. Amino acid sequence: CASSPRRGGGANEQFF. This chain connects TRBV9 to TRBJ2-1; 9 positions agree with TRBD2. This CDR3 contains 16 residues. Trimming cost V 5 bases and J 7 bases; bases outside gene matches: 13. Germline V CDR1 and CDR2: SGDLS, YYNGEE.

The V gene is TRBV19, the J gene TRBJ2-7; 10 bases agree with TRBD1. CDR3 length: 15 amino acids. V was clipped by 3 bases and J by 2 bases; unmatched bases: 4. Germline V gives CDR1 LNHDA, CDR2 SQIVND (reference sequence). CDR3 in DNA: TGTGCCAGTAGTATTGCCGGGACAGGGGCCTACGAGCAGTACTTC. It yields the protein CASSIAGTGAYEQYF.

The rearrangement links TRBV9 to TRBJ1-6; perhaps TRBD1 as D (6 bases). Trimming cost V 6 bases and J 0 bases, with 10 bases left between them. The length of the CDR3 is 15 residues. CDR1 and CDR2 from the germline V gene are SGDLS and YYNGEE. This CDR3 is CASTYRDSYNSPLHF. The CDR3, as DNA: TGTGCCAGCACCTACAGGGACTCCTATAATTCACCCCTCCACTTT.

This clone occurred once. The chain links TRBV5-4 to TRBJ1-4; TRBD1 is a possible D gene (6 bases). The CDR3 has 14 amino acids. V was trimmed by 4 bases and J by 3 bases, leaving 10 bases between them. Germline CDR1 SGHNT, CDR2 YYREEE (reference sequence). The chain's CDR3 is CASSAGAPNEKLFF. The CDR3 bases are TGTGCCAGCAGCGCGGGGGCCCCTAATGAAAAACTGTTTTTT.

The chain joins TRBV6-5 to TRBJ2-1; tentative D call: TRBD1 (5 bases). The V end lost 0 bases, the J end lost 2 bases, and 11 bases lay between the germline ends. The CDR3 is made up of 16 amino acids. Germline CDR1 reads MNHEY; CDR2 reads SVGAGI. CDR3: CASSYSRRGPYNEQFF. CDR3 bases: TGTGCCAGCAGTTACTCGAGAAGGGGTCCCTACAATGAGCAGTTCTTC.

The chain employs TRBV5-1 and TRBJ2-7; 13 nucleotides line up with TRBD2. CDR3 length: 14 amino acids. J lost 5 bases, V lost 4 bases, and 3 bases had no gene match. CDR1 is SGHRS and CDR2 is YFSETQ in the germline V gene. The CDR3 region has the DNA TGCGCCAGCAGCGCCGGGACTAGCGGGGACGAGCAGTACTTC. Amino acid sequence: CASSAGTSGDEQYF.

V gene TRBV19 combines with J gene TRBJ1-6, with D perhaps matching TRBD1 (6 bases). Trimming stripped 6 bases from V and 8 bases from J, with 17 bases between. The CDR3 runs to 15 residues. CDR1 and CDR2 (germline): LNHDA, SQIVND (reference sequence). The CDR3 nucleotides are TGTGCCAGTAGGACTAGCGTGGCAGGGGATTCACCCCTCCACTTT. Encoded protein: CASRTSVAGDSPLHF.